The T cell receptor (beta chain) described here comes from a study of blood T cell repertoires in COVID-19. Looking at the study overall: Acute-phase and convalescent COVID-19 samples originated in the United States, Italy and Spain. Nucleic acid was either cDNA or gDNA, and it came from T cells, B-cell-depleted T cells, or PBMCs.

This clone was found once. CDR1 is LGHNT and CDR2 is FRNRAP in the germline V gene. J lost 1 base, V lost 5 bases, and 7 bases had no gene match. The CDR3 has 15 amino acids. Original data processing: By means of reference gene primer amplification, nucleated cell counts were estimated. Some clones are missing from TCRdb's copy, which holds only in-frame ones; the method was immunoSEQ multiplex PCR. For V, J and clone size, that table is used; D and trimming come from the DNA. The sample contains around 67,000 clones, 85% to 90% of which appear only once. Sequencing was done on a sample of peripheral blood. This TCR came from a man between 50 and 59 years old with active COVID-19. V is TRBV12-5 and J is TRBJ1-1, with 7 bases fitting TRBD1. The CDR3 DNA follows: TGTGCTAGTGGTCGAGGGGGCGCGAGGAACACTGAAGCTTTCTTT. Translating it yields CASGRGGARNTEAFF.